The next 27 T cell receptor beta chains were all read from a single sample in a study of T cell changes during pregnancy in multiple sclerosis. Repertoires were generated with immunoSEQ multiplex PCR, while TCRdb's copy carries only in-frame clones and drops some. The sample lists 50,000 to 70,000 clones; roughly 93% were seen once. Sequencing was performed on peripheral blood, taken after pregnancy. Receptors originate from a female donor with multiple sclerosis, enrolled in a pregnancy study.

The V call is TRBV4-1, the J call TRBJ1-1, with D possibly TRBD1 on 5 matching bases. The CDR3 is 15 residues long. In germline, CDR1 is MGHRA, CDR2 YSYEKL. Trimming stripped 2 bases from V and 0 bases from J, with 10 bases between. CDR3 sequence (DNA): TGCGCCAGCAGCCAAAGTGACAGTATGAACACTGAAGCTTTCTTT. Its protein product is CASSQSDSMNTEAFF.

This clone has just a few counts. The CDR3 region is CASSLQLAGLNNEQFF. CDR3 sequence (DNA): TGTGCCAGCAGCCTACAACTAGCGGGATTGAACAATGAGCAGTTCTTC. The chain has TRBV7-2 and TRBJ2-1, with 10 bases identical to TRBD2. Germline lookup yields CDR1 SGHTA and CDR2 FQGNSA. CDR3 length: 16 amino acids. V lost 5 bases, J lost 5 bases, and 9 bases stayed unmatched.

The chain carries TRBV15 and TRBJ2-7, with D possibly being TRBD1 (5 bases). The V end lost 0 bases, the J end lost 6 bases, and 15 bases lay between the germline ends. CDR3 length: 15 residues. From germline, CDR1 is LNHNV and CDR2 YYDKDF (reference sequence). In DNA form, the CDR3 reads TGTGCCACCAGCAGAGATCAAAGCAGGGTGAGCGAGCAGTACTTC. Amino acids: CATSRDQSRVSEQYF.

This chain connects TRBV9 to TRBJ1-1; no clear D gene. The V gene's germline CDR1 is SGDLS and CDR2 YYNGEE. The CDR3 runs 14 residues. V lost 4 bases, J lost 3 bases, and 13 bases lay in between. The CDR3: CASSPFLADTEAFF. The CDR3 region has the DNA TGTGCCAGCAGCCCTTTCCTGGCGGACACTGAAGCTTTCTTT.

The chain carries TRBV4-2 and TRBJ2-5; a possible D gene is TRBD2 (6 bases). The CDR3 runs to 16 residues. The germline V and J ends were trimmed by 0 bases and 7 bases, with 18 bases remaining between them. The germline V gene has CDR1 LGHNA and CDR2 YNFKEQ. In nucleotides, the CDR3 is TGTGCCAGCAGCCAAGATCCGGGCACGGGAGCGGTGACCCAGTACTTC. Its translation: CASSQDPGTGAVTQYF.

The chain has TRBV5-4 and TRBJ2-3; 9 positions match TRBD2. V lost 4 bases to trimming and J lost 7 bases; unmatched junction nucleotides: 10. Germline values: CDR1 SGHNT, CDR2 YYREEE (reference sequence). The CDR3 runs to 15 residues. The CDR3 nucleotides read TGTGCCAGCAGCCCTGGGACTAGCATCCAACATACGCAGTATTTT. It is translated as CASSPGTSIQHTQYF.

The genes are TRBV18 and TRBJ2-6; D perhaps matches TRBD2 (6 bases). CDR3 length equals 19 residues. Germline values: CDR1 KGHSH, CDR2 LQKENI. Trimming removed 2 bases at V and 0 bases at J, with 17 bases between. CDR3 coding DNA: TGTGCCAGCTCACCAGGGCGGGACGGGATGCCCTCTGGGGCCAACGTCCTGACTTTC. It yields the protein CASSPGRDGMPSGANVLTF.

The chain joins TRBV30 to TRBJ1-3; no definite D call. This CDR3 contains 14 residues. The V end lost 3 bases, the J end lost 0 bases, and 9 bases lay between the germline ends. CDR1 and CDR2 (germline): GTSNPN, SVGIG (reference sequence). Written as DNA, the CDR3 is TGTGCCTGGAGCGTTCAACTCTCTGGAAACACCATATATTTT. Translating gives CAWSVQLSGNTIYF.

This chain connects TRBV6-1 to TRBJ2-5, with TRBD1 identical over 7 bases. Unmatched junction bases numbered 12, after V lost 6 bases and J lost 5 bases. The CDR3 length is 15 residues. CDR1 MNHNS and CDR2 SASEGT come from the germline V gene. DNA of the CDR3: TGTGCCAGCAGGTCCACAGGGGCTCCGGGGGAGACCCAGTACTTC. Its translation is CASRSTGAPGETQYF.

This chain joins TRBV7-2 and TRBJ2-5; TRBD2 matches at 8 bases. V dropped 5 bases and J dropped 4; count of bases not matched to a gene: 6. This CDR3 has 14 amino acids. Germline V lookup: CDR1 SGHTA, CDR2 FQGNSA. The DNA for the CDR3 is TGTGCCAGCAGCCGGAGCGGGAGAGGAGAGACCCAGTACTTC. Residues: CASSRSGRGETQYF.

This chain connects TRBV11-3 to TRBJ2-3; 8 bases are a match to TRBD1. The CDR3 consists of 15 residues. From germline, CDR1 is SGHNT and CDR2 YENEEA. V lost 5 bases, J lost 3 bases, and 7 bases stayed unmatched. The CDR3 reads CASSEGQGRTDTQYF. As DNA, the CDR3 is TGTGCCAGCAGCGAAGGACAGGGTAGGACAGATACGCAGTATTTT.

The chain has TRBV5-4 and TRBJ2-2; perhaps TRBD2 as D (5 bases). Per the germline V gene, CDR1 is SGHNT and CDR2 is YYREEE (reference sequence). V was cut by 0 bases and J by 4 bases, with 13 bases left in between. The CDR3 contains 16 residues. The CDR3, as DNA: TGTGCCAGCAGCTTGGGACTCGAGGGCGGCACCGGGGAGCTGTTTTTT. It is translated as CASSLGLEGGTGELFF.

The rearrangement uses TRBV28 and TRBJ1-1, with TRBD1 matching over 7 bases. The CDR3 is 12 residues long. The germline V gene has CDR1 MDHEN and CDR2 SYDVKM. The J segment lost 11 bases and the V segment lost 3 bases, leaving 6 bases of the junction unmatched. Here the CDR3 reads CASSLVTGEAFF. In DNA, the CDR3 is TGTGCCAGCAGTTTGGTAACAGGGGAGGCTTTCTTT.

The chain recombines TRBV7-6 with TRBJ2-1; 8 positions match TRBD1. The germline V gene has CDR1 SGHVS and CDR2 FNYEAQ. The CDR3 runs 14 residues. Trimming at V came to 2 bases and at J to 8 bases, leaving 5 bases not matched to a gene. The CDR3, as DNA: TGTGCCAGCAGCTTATCAGGGGGCATGGATGAGCAGTTCTTC. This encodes CASSLSGGMDEQFF.

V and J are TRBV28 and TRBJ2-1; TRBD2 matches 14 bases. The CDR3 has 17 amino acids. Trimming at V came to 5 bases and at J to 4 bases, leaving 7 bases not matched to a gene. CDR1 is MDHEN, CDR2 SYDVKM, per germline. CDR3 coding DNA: TGTGCCAGCAGTGATCCGGGACTAGCGGGAGTTTACAATGAGCAGTTCTTC. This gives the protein CASSDPGLAGVYNEQFF.

The CDR3 DNA is TGTGCCAGCAGCTTAGGGACTAGCGCTAACAATGAGCAGTTCTTC. Translated, it gives CASSLGTSANNEQFF. The J gene is TRBJ2-1, the V gene TRBV11-2, with TRBD2 matching 9 bases. Trimming took 1 base from V and 5 from J; bases not matched to a gene: 3. This CDR3 comprises 15 residues. Germline CDR1 is SGHAT and CDR2 is FQNNGV.

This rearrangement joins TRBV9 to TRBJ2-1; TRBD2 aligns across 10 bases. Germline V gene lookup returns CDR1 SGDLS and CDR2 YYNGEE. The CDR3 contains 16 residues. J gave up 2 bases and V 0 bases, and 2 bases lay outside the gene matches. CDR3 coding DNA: TGTGCCAGCAGCGTAGCGCTAGCGGGAGCCTACAATGAGCAGTTCTTC. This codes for CASSVALAGAYNEQFF. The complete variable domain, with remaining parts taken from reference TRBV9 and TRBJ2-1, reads DSGVTQTPKHLITATGQRVTLRCSPRSGDLSVYWYQQSLDQGLQFLIQYYNGEERAKGNILERFSAQQFPDLHSELNLSSLELGDSALYFCASSVALAGAYNEQFFGPGTRLTVL.

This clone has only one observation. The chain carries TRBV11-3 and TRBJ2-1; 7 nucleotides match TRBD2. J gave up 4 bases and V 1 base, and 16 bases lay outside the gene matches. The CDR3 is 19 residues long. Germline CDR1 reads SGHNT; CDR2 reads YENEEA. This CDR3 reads CASSLGEGDASFMYNEQFF. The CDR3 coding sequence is TGTGCCAGCAGCTTAGGGGAGGGAGATGCTAGTTTTATGTACAATGAGCAGTTCTTC.

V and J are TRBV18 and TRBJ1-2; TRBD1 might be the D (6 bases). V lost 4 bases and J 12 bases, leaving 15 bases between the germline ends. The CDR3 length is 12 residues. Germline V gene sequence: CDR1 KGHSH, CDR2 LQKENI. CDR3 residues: CASSLVGQKHTF. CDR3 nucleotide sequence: TGTGCCAGCTCACTGGTTGGACAGAAACACACCTTC. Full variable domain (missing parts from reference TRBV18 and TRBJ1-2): NAGVMQNPRHLVRRRGQEARLRCSPMKGHSHVYWYRQLPEEGLKFMVYLQKENIIDESGMPKERFSAEFPKEGPSILRIQQVVRGDSAAYFCASSLVGQKHTFGSGTRLTVV.

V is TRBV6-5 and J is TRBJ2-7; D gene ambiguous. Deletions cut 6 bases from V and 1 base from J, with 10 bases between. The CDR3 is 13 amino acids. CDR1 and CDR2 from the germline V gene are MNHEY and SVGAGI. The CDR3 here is CASSSELSYEQYF. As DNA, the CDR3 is TGTGCCAGCAGCAGCGAATTGTCCTACGAGCAGTACTTC.

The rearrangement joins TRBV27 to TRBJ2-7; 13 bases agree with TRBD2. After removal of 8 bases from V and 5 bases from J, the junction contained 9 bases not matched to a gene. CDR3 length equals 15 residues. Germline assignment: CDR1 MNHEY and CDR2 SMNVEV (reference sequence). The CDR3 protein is CASRTGLAGINEQYF. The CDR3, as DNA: TGTGCCAGCCGAACGGGACTAGCGGGAATCAACGAGCAGTACTTC.

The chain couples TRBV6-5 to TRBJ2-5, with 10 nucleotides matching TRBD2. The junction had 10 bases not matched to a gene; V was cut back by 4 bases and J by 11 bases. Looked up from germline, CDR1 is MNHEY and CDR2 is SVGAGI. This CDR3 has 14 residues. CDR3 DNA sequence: TGTGCCAGCAGTTCGAATCTAGCGGGAGCCCTGCAGTACTTC. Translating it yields CASSSNLAGALQYF.

The chain's CDR3 is CASSPQTGVGDYEQYF. DNA for the CDR3: TGTGCCAGCAGCCCCCAAACAGGGGTGGGTGACTACGAGCAGTACTTC. The J gene is TRBJ2-7, the V gene TRBV11-2; 7 bases are shared with TRBD1. The V segment lost 5 bases and the J segment 3 bases; nucleotides outside the gene matches: 13. The CDR3 totals 16 residues. Germline V CDR1 and CDR2: SGHAT, FQNNGV.

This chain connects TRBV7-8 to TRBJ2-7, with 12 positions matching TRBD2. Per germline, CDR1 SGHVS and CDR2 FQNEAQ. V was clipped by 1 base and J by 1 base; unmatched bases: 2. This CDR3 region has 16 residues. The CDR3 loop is CASSLGTSGKSYEQYF. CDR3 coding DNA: TGTGCCAGCAGCTTAGGGACTAGCGGGAAGTCCTACGAGCAGTACTTC.

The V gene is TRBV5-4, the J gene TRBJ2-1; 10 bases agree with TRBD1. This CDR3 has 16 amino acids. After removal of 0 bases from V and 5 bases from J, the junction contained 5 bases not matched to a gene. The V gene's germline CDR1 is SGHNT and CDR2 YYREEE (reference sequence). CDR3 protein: CASSLGQGALNNEQFF. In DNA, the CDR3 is TGTGCCAGCAGCTTGGGACAGGGGGCCCTTAACAATGAGCAGTTCTTC.

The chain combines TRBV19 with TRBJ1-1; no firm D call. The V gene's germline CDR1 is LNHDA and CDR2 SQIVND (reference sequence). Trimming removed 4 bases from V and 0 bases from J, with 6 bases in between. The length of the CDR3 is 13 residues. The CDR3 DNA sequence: TGTGCCAGTAGTACACAGATGAACACTGAAGCTTTCTTT. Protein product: CASSTQMNTEAFF.

In nucleotides, the CDR3 is TGTGCCAGCAGCCAAGATGGTGGGCGGGGGCGAGGGGAGACCCAGTACTTC. Protein sequence: CASSQDGGRGRGETQYF. This sequence joins TRBV4-2 and TRBJ2-5; tentatively, D is TRBD2 (7 bases). This CDR3 is 17 amino acids long. The V gene lost 0 bases and the J gene lost 5 bases, with 19 bases spanning the gap. Germline V gives CDR1 LGHNA, CDR2 YNFKEQ.